This entry concerns a single T cell receptor beta chain. No antigen is known for it. In the same sample, other DNA sequences code for this CDR3. TCRB transcripts that were expressed got sequenced, as all of the isolated RNA had been reverse transcribed. TCRdb's table, derived via immunoSEQ multiplex PCR, lists solely in-frame clones and lacks some. The table records 900,000 or so clones, roughly 16% of them present only once. These data are taken from a study of beta chain features in type 1 diabetes. Study conclusions and caveats: Among patients, naive, central memory and Treg TCRB repertoires appeared more similar than among healthy donors. VDJ junctions from type 1 diabetes patients carried fewer insertions and larger deletions.

The germline CDR1 and CDR2 sequences are MDHEN and SYDVKM. The CDR3 is made up of 12 amino acids. Trimming shortened V by 4 bases and J by 3 bases, and 7 bases separated the two germline ends. One heparinised blood draw averaging roughly 100 mL was given by each donor. A CD45RO/CCR7/CD25/CD127/CD95/CD27 panel sorted naive, central memory, regulatory and stem cell-like memory CD4+ cells. This sequence originates from a woman aged 18-30 years in good health. V usage is TRBV28 and J usage is TRBJ2-7; the D gene is possibly TRBD2 (6 bases). The sample comprised naive CD4+ T cells from blood. The CDR3 loop is CASSSGGYEQYF. As DNA, the CDR3 is TGTGCCAGCAGTTCCGGGGGCTACGAGCAGTACTTC.